These T cell receptor beta chains were read from a single sample in a study of blood T cells in healthy people across ages. TCRdb itself ran the 5' RACE reads through MiXCR, one entry per CDR3 protein. The data contain around 1.5 million distinct CDR3 sequences, 59% of them singletons. Sequencing was performed on blood. Receptor source: a man aged 18 to 30 in good health. Both conserved end residues are part of each CDR3. Fields, in order: V gene, D gene, J gene, clone size, CDR3 protein, CDR3 DNA. D genes are given only for firm matches. Size values are once, few and many counts, or a class for expanded clones, and some rows have none.

TRBV20-1	.	TRBJ1-5	.	CSAREPGLGRSQPQHF	TGCAGTGCTAGAGAGCCAGGGCTGGGCCGGAGTCAGCCCCAGCATTTT
TRBV3-1	.	TRBJ2-7	few	CASSQDVVGSVYEQYF	TGTGCCAGCAGCCAAGATGTCGTGGGTTCGGTGTACGAGCAGTACTTC
TRBV12-3/TRBV12-4	.	TRBJ1-3	.	CASSIPASSGNTIYF	TGTGCCAGCAGTATCCCGGCGAGCTCTGGAAACACCATATATTTT
TRBV29-1	TRBD1	TRBJ1-2	.	CSVTTGDDGYTF	TGCAGCGTTACAACAGGGGATGATGGCTACACCTTC
TRBV4-3	TRBD1	TRBJ2-7	.	CASSQDRTGTGYEQYF	TGCGCCAGCAGCCAGGATCGGACAGGGACGGGGTACGAGCAGTACTTC
TRBV10-3	.	TRBJ1-2	few	CAIRPDSGGYTF	TGTGCCATCAGGCCAGACTCGGGAGGCTACACCTTC
TRBV20-1	.	TRBJ2-7	.	CSAKGGYEQYF	TGCAGTGCTAAGGGGGGCTACGAGCAGTACTTC
TRBV29-1	TRBD2	TRBJ2-5	.	CSVGAWDNGGANNEQYF	TGCAGCGTTGGGGCCTGGGATAACGGGGGGGCAAACAATGAGCAGTACTTC
TRBV25-1	TRBD1	TRBJ1-1	once	CASSEWGRGQTRNTEAFF	TGTGCCAGCAGTGAATGGGGTCGGGGACAGACGAGGAACACTGAAGCTTTCTTT
TRBV29-1	.	TRBJ2-3	.	CSVEELPRDTKQRDTQYF	TGCAGCGTTGAAGAGTTACCTCGGGACACCAAGCAACGAGATACGCAGTATTTT
TRBV28	.	TRBJ2-7	.	CASSSSHGKLYEQYF	TGTGCCAGCAGTTCTTCACACGGAAAGCTCTACGAGCAGTACTTC
TRBV6-6	.	TRBJ1-1	few	CASSDPLTEAFF	TGTGCCAGCAGTGACCCCTTAACTGAAGCTTTCTTT
TRBV20-1	.	TRBJ1-1	.	CSAPGPPVFF	TGCAGTGCTCCCGGGCCCCCAGTTTTCTTT
TRBV3-1	.	TRBJ2-2	.	CASSRSWNTGELFF	TGTGCCAGCAGCCGATCTTGGAACACCGGGGAGCTGTTTTTT
TRBV2	TRBD1	TRBJ1-4	once	CASSPGTGPRAEKLFF	TGTGCCAGCAGTCCCGGGACAGGGCCCCGGGCTGAAAAACTGTTTTTT
TRBV3-1	.	TRBJ2-1	.	CASSLFDLDEQFF	TGTGCCAGCAGCCTTTTCGATTTAGATGAGCAGTTCTTC
TRBV11-2	.	TRBJ2-4	.	CASSLGQASDIQYF	TGTGCCAGCAGCTTAGGGCAGGCGTCGGACATTCAGTACTTC
TRBV7-9	.	TRBJ1-1	many	CASSFIGDTEAFF	TGTGCCAGCAGCTTTATAGGGGACACTGAAGCTTTCTTT
TRBV3-1	.	TRBJ2-4	.	CASSQASIGLNTAKNIQYF	TGTGCCAGCAGCCAAGCGTCTATCGGACTTAATACAGCCAAAAACATTCAGTACTTC
TRBV3-1	.	TRBJ2-4	.	CASSQTTGKNIQYF	TGTGCCAGCAGCCAAACGACAGGAAAAAACATTCAGTACTTC
TRBV5-4	.	TRBJ1-2	.	CASSLLGEDHTF	TGTGCCAGCAGCTTGCTAGGCGAAGATCACACCTTC
TRBV29-1	TRBD1	TRBJ1-2	once	CSVVNRGWAYGYTF	TGCAGCGTTGTTAACAGGGGGTGGGCATATGGCTACACCTTC
TRBV12-3/TRBV12-4	.	TRBJ2-7	.	CASSFPGNDEQYF	TGTGCCAGCAGTTTTCCGGGGAATGACGAGCAGTACTTC
TRBV20-1	TRBD2	TRBJ2-7	few	CSATSGRASYEQYF	TGCAGTGCAACTAGCGGGAGAGCCTCCTACGAGCAGTACTTC
TRBV19	TRBD1	TRBJ1-2	.	CASTAGQGHYGYTF	TGTGCCAGTACCGCCGGACAGGGGCACTATGGCTACACCTTC
TRBV7-9	.	TRBJ2-3	once	CASQPRDTDTQYF	TGTGCCAGCCAACCTAGGGACACAGATACGCAGTATTTT
TRBV28	.	TRBJ2-5	.	CASSLPRGKETQYF	TGTGCCAGCAGTTTACCCAGGGGCAAAGAGACCCAGTACTTC
TRBV12-3/TRBV12-4	TRBD1	TRBJ2-3	once	CASILGGDTQYF	TGTGCCAGCATTCTAGGGGGCGATACGCAGTATTTT
TRBV2	TRBD1	TRBJ1-6	.	CASSEGDREPYNSPLHF	TGTGCCAGCAGTGAAGGGGACAGGGAACCCTATAATTCACCCCTCCACTTT
TRBV29-1	TRBD2	TRBJ2-5	.	CSVTGILAGRRYF	TGCAGCGTGACAGGGATACTAGCGGGACGGCGGTACTTC
TRBV5-5	.	TRBJ2-2	.	CASSTITGELFF	TGTGCCAGCAGCACCATCACCGGGGAGCTGTTTTTT
TRBV10-2	TRBD2	TRBJ2-3	few	CASSELADNTDTQYF	TGCGCCAGCAGTGAACTAGCGGACAACACGGATACGCAGTATTTT
TRBV2	.	TRBJ2-3	few	CASATFVQGSTDTQYF	TGTGCCAGCGCGACATTCGTACAGGGCAGCACAGATACGCAGTATTTT
TRBV12-3/TRBV12-4	TRBD1	TRBJ2-7	few	CASSFGTGGAYEQYF	TGTGCCAGCAGTTTCGGGACAGGGGGCGCCTACGAGCAGTACTTC
TRBV2	TRBD1	TRBJ1-1	.	CASSVGQGKAFF	TGTGCCAGCAGTGTCGGACAGGGCAAAGCTTTCTTT
TRBV4-3	TRBD2	TRBJ2-1	few	CASSHLLAGINEQFF	TGCGCCAGCAGCCACTTACTAGCGGGGATAAATGAGCAGTTCTTC
TRBV28	TRBD1	TRBJ2-7	.	CASSLIPGTGPYEQYF	TGTGCCAGCAGTTTAATTCCCGGGACAGGACCCTACGAGCAGTACTTC
TRBV29-1	TRBD1	TRBJ1-1	.	CSVGRTGPGSEAFF	TGCAGCGTCGGGCGGACAGGGCCGGGCTCTGAAGCTTTCTTT
TRBV20-1	TRBD2	TRBJ2-5	.	CSARGGVSGGYQETQYF	TGCAGTGCTAGAGGGGGCGTTAGCGGGGGGTACCAAGAGACCCAGTACTTC